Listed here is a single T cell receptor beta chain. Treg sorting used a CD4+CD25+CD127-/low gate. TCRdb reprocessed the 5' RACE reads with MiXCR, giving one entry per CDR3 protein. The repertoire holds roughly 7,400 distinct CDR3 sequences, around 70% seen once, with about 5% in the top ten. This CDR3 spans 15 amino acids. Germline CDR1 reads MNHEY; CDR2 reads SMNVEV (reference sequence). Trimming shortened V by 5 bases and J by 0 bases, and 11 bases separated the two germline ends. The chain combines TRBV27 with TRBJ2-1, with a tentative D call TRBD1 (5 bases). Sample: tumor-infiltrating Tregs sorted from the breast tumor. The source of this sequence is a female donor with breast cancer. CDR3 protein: CASSPQVLSYNEQFF. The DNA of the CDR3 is TGTGCCAGCAGTCCACAGGTTCTCTCCTACAATGAGCAGTTCTTC.